The clone carrying this T cell receptor (beta chain) has more than one count but fewer than ten. Its cognate antigen is unknown. The germline V gene encodes CDR1 SGHRS and CDR2 YFSETQ. The V and J ends lost 5 bases and 1 base, in that order; junction bases with no gene match: 4. The CDR3 is 14 residues long. Relying on iRepertoire HTBI primers and Arm-PCR of CDR3 regions, the team built TCR beta libraries. Each CDR3 protein is one row after TCRdb ran MiXCR on the multiplex PCR reads. The table lists 350,000 to 450,000 distinct CDR3 sequences, roughly 23% of them singletons. The entry originates in a study of regulatory T cells in long-lasting Graves disease. Looking at the study overall: Persistent Graves' disease denoted over 5 years of antithyroid drugs plus positive TSH receptor antibodies.

Study-level findings and limits: Persistent disease showed a preference for TRBV28, TRBJ1-2 and TRBJ2-5.

Time point here: persistent/refractory GD, antithyroid drugs over 5 years with positive TRAb. TCR sequences were obtained from RNA taken from PBMCs. Approximately 9.6-milliliter peripheral blood samples went into EDTA tubes. The chain has TRBV5-1 and TRBJ1-1; 8 nucleotides line up with TRBD1. Material: peripheral blood mononuclear cells (PBMCs), obtained when the disease was refractory, from a patient treated with antithyroid drugs. This receptor was identified in a female donor with Graves disease. The CDR3 reads CASRTGTGNTEAFF. The CDR3 DNA reads as TGCGCCAGCAGAACCGGGACAGGGAACACTGAAGCTTTCTTT.